One T cell receptor (beta chain) is described in this entry. Its target is unknown. These data belong to a study of blood T cells in healthy people across ages. Findings and limits, study-wide: Relative to aged donors, long-lived donors carried more naive CD4+ cells and displayed higher diversity.

Together with a sample-barcoded 5' primer, a J-beta primer mix was included in a second PCR lasting roughly 6 to 12 cycles. MiXCR was run by TCRdb on the 5' RACE reads, yielding one entry per CDR3 protein. Of around 1.5 million distinct CDR3 sequences listed, approximately 59% are singletons. The receptor was derived from a young man in good health. The sequenced sample was blood.

The DNA for the CDR3 is TGTGCCAGCAGTTACTCGAAACTGAACTATGGCTACACCTTC. This codes for CASSYSKLNYGYTF. The V call is TRBV6-2 or TRBV6-3, the J call TRBJ1-2; D is unclear. CDR3 length: 14 residues. CDR1 is MNHEY, CDR2 SVGEGT, per germline. With 0 bases removed from V and 2 bases from J, the gap between germline ends came to 7 bases.